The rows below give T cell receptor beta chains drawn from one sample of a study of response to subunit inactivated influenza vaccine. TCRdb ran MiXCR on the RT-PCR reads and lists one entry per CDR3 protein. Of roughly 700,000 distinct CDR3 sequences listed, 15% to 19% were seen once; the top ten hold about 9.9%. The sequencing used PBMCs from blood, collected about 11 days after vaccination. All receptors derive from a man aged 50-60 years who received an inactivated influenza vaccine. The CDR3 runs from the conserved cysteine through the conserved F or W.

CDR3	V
CASSLTGLRRASSYNEQFF	TRBV11-1
CASSSYRGLTDTQYF	TRBV5-1
CASSQEGVQQYF	TRBV3-1
CSASAVSSTDTQYF	TRBV20-1
CASIPGLANTGELFF	TRBV12-3/TRBV12-4
CASSQPRTRTLDEQFF	TRBV3-1
CAWSLAERRDTQYF	TRBV30
CAIETGKGGYTF	TRBV10-3
CASGDSNQPQHF	TRBV7-9
CASSPQGGNTVYEQYF	TRBV23-1
CSAGSSVSTDTQYF	TRBV20-1
CSASWGTPEAFF	TRBV20-1
CASSDRYEQYF	TRBV25-1
CASSPTTSGRTLF	TRBV14
CASSSAGLSGYEQYF	TRBV5-1
CSVDRGGYNEQFF	TRBV29-1
CASSLELTYGYTF	TRBV5-1
CASSPREGQPQHF	TRBV12-3/TRBV12-4